This is a list of T cell receptor beta chains from one sample in a study of cytomegalovirus exposure and HLA in healthy donors. Sequencing used immunoSEQ multiplex PCR; TCRdb keeps in-frame clones, though not all of them. The data contain some 120,000 clones, about nine tenths of them seen just once; the ten biggest clones take up less than 1.5%. The specimen was PBMCs. The origin of the receptors is a man younger than 45 in good health and CMV-seronegative. Each CDR3 is given with its conserved first and last residue. The D gene is left open where the match is weak. The size field is filled for only some rows; it gives once, few, many or a size class.

>NA|TRBJ1-3|TRBV2|TRBD1|16
CASSEGDRGRADTIYF
TGTGCCAGCAGTGAAGGGGACAGGGGGCGAGCGGACACCATATATTTT
>NA|TRBJ2-3|TRBV12-5|NA|12
CASGGGSGPQYF
TGTGCTAGTGGTGGGGGCTCCGGACCTCAGTATTTT
>NA|TRBJ1-4|TRBV5-1|NA|14
CASSLGGSGEKLFF
TGCGCCAGCAGCTTGGGAGGGAGTGGTGAAAAACTGTTTTTT
>NA|TRBJ2-7|TRBV7-2|NA|13
CASSSSNPYEQYF
TGTGCCAGCAGCTCTAGCAACCCCTACGAGCAGTACTTC
>NA|TRBJ2-7|TRBV19|NA|15
CASSKGAYENYEQYF
TGTGCCAGTAGTAAGGGAGCATATGAAAACTACGAGCAGTACTTC
>NA|TRBJ1-1|TRBV6-1|TRBD1|14
CASRTGDPNTEAFF
TGTGCCAGCAGGACAGGGGACCCTAACACTGAAGCTTTCTTT
>NA|TRBJ2-5|TRBV27|TRBD2|15
CASSPRTSGRETQYF
TGTGCCAGCAGTCCCCGGACTAGCGGGCGGGAGACCCAGTACTTC
>NA|TRBJ2-7|TRBV30|NA|15
CAWRGKQGQVYEQYF
TGTGCCTGGAGGGGTAAGCAGGGCCAAGTTTACGAGCAGTACTTC
>NA|TRBJ2-1|TRBV10-2|NA|14
CASNAAGSYNEQFF
TGCGCCAGCAATGCTGCGGGATCCTACAATGAGCAGTTCTTC
>NA|TRBJ2-3|TRBV5-6|NA|14
CASSSGLRPDTQYF
TGTGCCAGCAGCTCGGGACTGCGCCCAGATACGCAGTATTTT
>NA|TRBJ1-5|TRBV28|TRBD1|13
CASRKQGTQPQHF
TGTGCCAGCAGGAAACAGGGGACTCAGCCCCAGCATTTT
>NA|TRBJ1-1|TRBV2|NA|13
CASRYRDYTEAFF
TGTGCCAGCAGGTACAGGGATTACACTGAAGCTTTCTTT
>NA|TRBJ2-5|TRBV7-9|TRBD2|15
CASSPQDGGYETQYF
TGTGCCAGCAGCCCACAGGACGGGGGGTATGAGACCCAGTACTTC
>NA|TRBJ2-1|TRBV11-1|NA|11
CASLEGGEQFF
TGTGCCAGCCTCGAGGGGGGGGAGCAGTTCTTC
>NA|TRBJ2-1|TRBV25-1|TRBD1|15
CASSPGQGDYNEQFF
TGTGCCAGCAGTCCGGGACAGGGAGATTACAATGAGCAGTTCTTC
>NA|TRBJ2-7|TRBV5-1|TRBD1|16
CASSLDFTGEPYEQYF
TGCGCCAGCAGCTTGGACTTTACAGGGGAACCCTACGAGCAGTACTTC
>NA|TRBJ2-2|TRBV9|TRBD1|12
CASGQGAGELFF
TGTGCCAGCGGACAGGGGGCCGGGGAGCTGTTTTTT
>NA|TRBJ2-1|TRBV5-1|TRBD2|16
CASSLPGTSGSYEQFF
TGCGCCAGCAGCCTCCCCGGGACTAGCGGGAGTTATGAGCAGTTCTTC
>NA|TRBJ1-1|TRBV6-5|NA|13
CASRRQVNTEAFF
TGTGCCAGCAGAAGACAAGTGAACACTGAAGCTTTCTTT
>NA|TRBJ2-7|TRBV25-1|NA|14
CASSEWAAGVEQYF
TGTGCCAGCAGTGAATGGGCCGCGGGTGTCGAGCAGTACTTC
>NA|TRBJ2-1|TRBV7-2|NA|14
CASRSPPGVHEQFF
TGTGCCAGCAGATCTCCCCCAGGGGTCCATGAGCAGTTCTTC
>once|TRBJ2-1|TRBV9|TRBD2|16
CASSVQPSGSNNEQFF
TGTGCCAGCAGCGTACAACCTAGCGGGAGTAACAATGAGCAGTTCTTC
>NA|TRBJ1-5|TRBV2|NA|14
CASSEAQGNQPQHF
TGTGCCAGCAGTGAAGCCCAGGGGAATCAGCCCCAGCATTTT
>NA|TRBJ1-5|TRBV5-4|NA|15
CASSLRVADNQPQHF
TGTGCCAGCAGCTTGCGAGTCGCGGACAATCAGCCCCAGCATTTT
>few|TRBJ2-5|TRBV11-2|NA|11
CASSLAETQYF
TGTGCCAGCAGCTTAGCGGAGACCCAGTACTTC
>few|TRBJ2-1|TRBV19|NA|16
CASSSTSGYLWKEQFF
TGTGCCAGTAGTAGTACTAGTGGTTACCTTTGGAAGGAGCAGTTCTTC
>NA|TRBJ2-3|TRBV6-4|TRBD2|15
CASSDQVAGVDTQYF
TGTGCCAGCAGTGACCAGGTAGCGGGAGTAGATACGCAGTATTTT
>NA|TRBJ2-3|TRBV11-3|TRBD2|15
CASSPSGEGTDTQYF
TGTGCCAGCAGCCCAAGCGGGGAGGGCACAGATACGCAGTATTTT
>few|TRBJ1-2|TRBV2|TRBD1|13
CASTSDRARGYTF
TGTGCCAGCACTTCGGACAGGGCACGTGGCTACACCTTC
>NA|TRBJ2-6|TRBV12-2|NA|17
CASRLVKGEGGANVLTF
TGTGCAAGTCGCTTAGTTAAGGGGGAAGGTGGGGCCAACGTCCTGACTTTC
>once|TRBJ2-2|TRBV5-1|TRBD1|16
CASSLWTGFSTGELFF
TGCGCCAGCAGCTTGTGGACAGGGTTTAGCACCGGGGAGCTGTTTTTT
>few|TRBJ2-2|TRBV29-1|TRBD1|13
CSGGQGDTGELFF
TGCAGCGGGGGACAGGGAGACACCGGGGAGCTGTTTTTT
>NA|TRBJ1-2|TRBV5-6|TRBD1|14
CASSFGTGGYGYTF
TGTGCCAGCAGCTTTGGGACAGGGGGGTATGGCTACACCTTC
>NA|TRBJ2-7|TRBV6-6|NA|16
CASSYRSQGNPYEQYF
TGTGCCAGCAGTTATCGGAGTCAGGGTAACCCCTACGAGCAGTACTTC
>NA|TRBJ2-5|TRBV5-4|NA|14
CASSPVGGHETQYF
TGTGCCAGCAGCCCCGTCGGCGGCCACGAGACCCAGTACTTC
>NA|TRBJ1-3|TRBV13|NA|14
CASSLDGAGNTIYF
TGTGCCAGCAGCTTAGACGGTGCTGGAAACACCATATATTTT
>NA|TRBJ1-5|TRBV6-6|NA|14
CASSYSNGAQPQHF
TGTGCCAGCAGTTACTCGAATGGGGCCCAGCCCCAGCATTTT
>NA|TRBJ2-7|TRBV9|TRBD2|15
CASSVGTSGRYEQYF
TGTGCCAGCAGCGTAGGGACTAGCGGACGATACGAGCAGTACTTC
>NA|TRBJ2-3|TRBV27|NA|16
CASSFTWSTFLDTQYF
TGTGCCAGCAGTTTCACCTGGAGCACCTTTTTGGATACGCAGTATTTT
>once|TRBJ2-1|TRBV10-1|TRBD2|16
CASSESALAGPNEQFF
TGCGCCAGCAGTGAGTCGGCACTAGCGGGCCCCAATGAGCAGTTCTTC
>once|TRBJ2-7|TRBV5-4|NA|14
CASSLGGNSYEQYF
TGTGCCAGCAGCTTGGGGGGCAACTCCTACGAGCAGTACTTC
>NA|TRBJ2-3|TRBV19|TRBD1|15
CASRPRDRGTDTQYF
TGTGCCAGTAGGCCTCGGGACAGGGGCACAGATACGCAGTATTTT
>once|TRBJ2-3|TRBV27|NA|14
CASSRGPTTDTQYF
TGTGCCAGCAGTAGGGGCCCAACCACAGATACGCAGTATTTT
>NA|TRBJ1-1|TRBV7-9|TRBD1|14
CASSSQGGGTEAFF
TGTGCCAGCAGCTCTCAGGGGGGCGGCACTGAAGCTTTCTTT
>few|TRBJ2-2|TRBV11-2|NA|14
CASTPSSGTGELFF
TGTGCCAGCACCCCCTCCTCGGGGACCGGGGAGCTGTTTTTT
>NA|TRBJ1-2|TRBV19|NA|14
CASSRQGRDYGYTF
TGTGCCAGTAGCCGCCAGGGCAGGGACTATGGCTACACCTTC
>NA|TRBJ2-7|TRBV30|TRBD1|13
CAWSVSRGLEQYF
TGTGCCTGGAGTGTGAGTAGGGGGCTTGAGCAGTACTTC
>once|TRBJ1-2|TRBV18|NA|15
CASSPEMVGNYGYTF
TGTGCCAGCTCACCAGAAATGGTCGGGAACTATGGCTACACCTTC
>NA|TRBJ1-1|TRBV6-1|TRBD1|14
CASSRQGADTEAFF
TGTGCCAGCAGTCGACAGGGGGCTGACACTGAAGCTTTCTTT
>NA|TRBJ2-7|TRBV6-6|NA|16
CASSSITGNSPYEQYF
TGTGCCAGCAGTTCCATAACAGGGAACTCCCCTTACGAGCAGTACTTC
>NA|TRBJ2-3|TRBV25-1|NA|13
CASHSFRTDTQYF
TGTGCCAGTCACTCTTTCCGCACAGATACGCAGTATTTT
>NA|TRBJ1-1|TRBV6-1|NA|16
CASSEASKGKRTEAFF
TGTGCCAGCAGTGAAGCGTCGAAGGGGAAACGAACTGAAGCTTTCTTT
>NA|TRBJ2-1|TRBV30|NA|12
CAWSQRDLEQFF
TGTGCCTGGAGCCAACGGGACTTGGAGCAGTTCTTC